The clone carrying this T cell receptor (beta chain) turned up a few times. What it binds is not known. The protocol was immunoSEQ multiplex PCR, while the TCRdb copy is restricted to in-frame clones and leaves out a portion. The top ten hold about 0.8% of the sample, which has some 120,000 clones, just over 90% seen once. The data originate from a study of T cell clones after liver transplantation. Study-level information: Pre-transplant mixed lymphocyte reactions yielded third-party-reactive TCRbeta sequences as comparators for graft-donor-reactive sequences. Patients counted as tolerant after at least one year off all immunosuppression, enzymes not exceeding twice normal.

Study-level points and caveats: The donor-reactive repertoire was only partly measurable in a couple of subjects, lacking donor cells. Post-transplant, graft-donor-reactive CD4 TCRbeta sequences in blood dropped significantly in most of the 8 subjects.

Germline CDR1 MNHNS, CDR2 SASEGT. CDR3 length equals 13 residues. Trimming stripped 7 bases from V and 3 bases from J, with 12 bases between. The source material was CD4+ T cells from blood, sampled 12 months after liver transplant. This TCR came from a human patient who received a liver transplant. These T cells may partly come from the graft donor. The V gene is TRBV6-1, the J gene TRBJ1-1, with D unclear. The CDR3 sequence is CASNQGRYTEAFF. Here the CDR3 DNA reads TGTGCCAGCAATCAAGGGAGGTACACTGAAGCTTTCTTT.